The sequence of this TCR beta chain was determined in a study of shared clonotypes between healthy human individuals. TCRdb's copy holds only in-frame clones and misses some; the assay was immunoSEQ multiplex PCR. The table has 2 million to 2.5 million clones, around 92% seen once; the top ten hold roughly 0.34%. This clone came up once. The CDR3 has 18 residues. Per the germline V gene, CDR1 is MGHRA and CDR2 is YSYEKL. V shed 0 bases and J 5 bases; nucleotides not matched to a gene: 9. The sequence was collected from a man aged 18 to 29 in good health. Some clones in this sample may be carry-over from other donors' samples. The specimen sequenced was naive CD4+ T cells from PBMCs. Subset defined: CD45RA+ positively selected. This chain links TRBV4-1 with TRBJ2-3; 12 bases are a match to TRBD2. For the CDR3, the DNA is TGCGCCAGCAGCCAAGATGGTCTAGCGGGAGGGCCGGTAGATACGCAGTATTTT. It yields the protein CASSQDGLAGGPVDTQYF.